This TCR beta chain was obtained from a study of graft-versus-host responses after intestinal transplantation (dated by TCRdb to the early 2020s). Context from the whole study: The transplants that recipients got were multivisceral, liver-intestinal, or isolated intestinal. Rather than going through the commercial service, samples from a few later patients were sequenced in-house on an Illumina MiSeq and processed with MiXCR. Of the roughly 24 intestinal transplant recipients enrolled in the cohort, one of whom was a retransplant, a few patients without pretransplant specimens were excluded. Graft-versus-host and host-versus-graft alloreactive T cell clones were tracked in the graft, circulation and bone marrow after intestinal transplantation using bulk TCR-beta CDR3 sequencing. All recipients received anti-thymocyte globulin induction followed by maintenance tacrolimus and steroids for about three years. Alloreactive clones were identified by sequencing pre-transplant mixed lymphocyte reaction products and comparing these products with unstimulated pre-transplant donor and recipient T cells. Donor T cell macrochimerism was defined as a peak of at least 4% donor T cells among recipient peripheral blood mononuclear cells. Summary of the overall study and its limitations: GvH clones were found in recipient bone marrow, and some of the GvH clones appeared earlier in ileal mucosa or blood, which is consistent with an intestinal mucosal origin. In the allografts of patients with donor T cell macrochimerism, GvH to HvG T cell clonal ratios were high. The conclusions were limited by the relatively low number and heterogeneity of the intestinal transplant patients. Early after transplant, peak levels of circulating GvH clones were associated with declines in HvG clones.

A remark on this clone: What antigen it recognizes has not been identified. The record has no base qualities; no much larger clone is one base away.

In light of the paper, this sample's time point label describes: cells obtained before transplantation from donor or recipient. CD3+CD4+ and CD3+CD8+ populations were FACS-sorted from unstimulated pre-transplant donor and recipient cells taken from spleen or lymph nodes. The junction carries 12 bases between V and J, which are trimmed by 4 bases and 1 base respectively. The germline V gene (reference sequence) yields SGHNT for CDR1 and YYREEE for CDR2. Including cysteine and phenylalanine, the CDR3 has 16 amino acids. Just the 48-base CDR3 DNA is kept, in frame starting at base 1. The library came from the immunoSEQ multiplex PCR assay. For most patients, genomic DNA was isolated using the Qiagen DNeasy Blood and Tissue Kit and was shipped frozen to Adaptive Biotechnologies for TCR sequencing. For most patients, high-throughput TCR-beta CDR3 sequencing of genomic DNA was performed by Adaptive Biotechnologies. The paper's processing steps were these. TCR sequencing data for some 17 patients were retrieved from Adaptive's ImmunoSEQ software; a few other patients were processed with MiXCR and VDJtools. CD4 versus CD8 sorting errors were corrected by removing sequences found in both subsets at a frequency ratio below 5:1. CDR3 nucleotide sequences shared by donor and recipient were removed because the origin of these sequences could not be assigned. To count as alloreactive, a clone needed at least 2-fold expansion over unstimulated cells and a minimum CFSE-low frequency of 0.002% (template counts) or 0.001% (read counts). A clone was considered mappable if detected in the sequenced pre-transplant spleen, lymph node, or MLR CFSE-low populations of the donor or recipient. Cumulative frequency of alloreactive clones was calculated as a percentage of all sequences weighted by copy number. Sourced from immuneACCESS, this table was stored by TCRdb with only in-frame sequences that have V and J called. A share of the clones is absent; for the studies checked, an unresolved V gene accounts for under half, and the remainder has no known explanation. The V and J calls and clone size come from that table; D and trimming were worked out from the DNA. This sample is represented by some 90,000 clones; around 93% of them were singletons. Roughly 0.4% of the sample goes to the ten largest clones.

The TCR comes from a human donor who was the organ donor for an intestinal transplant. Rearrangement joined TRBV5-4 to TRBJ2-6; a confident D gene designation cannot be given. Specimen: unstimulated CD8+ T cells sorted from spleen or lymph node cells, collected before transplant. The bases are TGTGCCAGCAGCAATGTTCCCCCGTCTGGGGCCAACGTCCTGACTTTC. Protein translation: CASSNVPPSGANVLTF.